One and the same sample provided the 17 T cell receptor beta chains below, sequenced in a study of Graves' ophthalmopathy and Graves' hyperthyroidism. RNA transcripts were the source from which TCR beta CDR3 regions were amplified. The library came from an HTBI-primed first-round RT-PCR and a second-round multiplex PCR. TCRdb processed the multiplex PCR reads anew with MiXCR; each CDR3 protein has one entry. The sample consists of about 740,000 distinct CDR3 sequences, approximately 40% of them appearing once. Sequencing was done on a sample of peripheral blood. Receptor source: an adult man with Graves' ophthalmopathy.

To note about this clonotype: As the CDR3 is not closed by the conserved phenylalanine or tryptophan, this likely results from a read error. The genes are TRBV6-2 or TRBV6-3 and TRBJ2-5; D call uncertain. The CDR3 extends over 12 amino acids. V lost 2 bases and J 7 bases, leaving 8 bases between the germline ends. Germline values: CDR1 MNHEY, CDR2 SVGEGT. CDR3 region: CASSYKVGTQYC. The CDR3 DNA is TGTGCCAGCAGTTACAAGGTTGGGACCCAGTACTGC.

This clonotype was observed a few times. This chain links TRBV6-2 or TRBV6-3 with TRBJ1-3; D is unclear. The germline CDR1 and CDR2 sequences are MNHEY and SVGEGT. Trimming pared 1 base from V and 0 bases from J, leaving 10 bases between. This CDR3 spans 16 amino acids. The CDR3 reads CASSYFRQSSGNTIYF. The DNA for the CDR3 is TGTGCCAGCAGTTACTTCCGGCAATCCTCTGGAAACACCATATATTTT.

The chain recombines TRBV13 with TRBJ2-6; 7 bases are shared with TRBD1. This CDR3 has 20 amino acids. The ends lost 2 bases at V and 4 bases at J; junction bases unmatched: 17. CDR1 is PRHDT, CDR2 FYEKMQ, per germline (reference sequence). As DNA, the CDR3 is TGTGCCAGCAGCTTAAATTTTTGGGACAGCGATAACTCCGGGGCCAACGTCCTGACTTTC. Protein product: CASSLNFWDSDNSGANVLTF.

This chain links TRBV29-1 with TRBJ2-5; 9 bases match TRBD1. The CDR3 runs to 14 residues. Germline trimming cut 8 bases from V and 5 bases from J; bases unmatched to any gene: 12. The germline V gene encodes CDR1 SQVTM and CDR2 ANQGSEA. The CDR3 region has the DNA TGCAGCCACGAGGACAGGGGCAATACGGAGACCCAGTACTTC. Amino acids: CSHEDRGNTETQYF.

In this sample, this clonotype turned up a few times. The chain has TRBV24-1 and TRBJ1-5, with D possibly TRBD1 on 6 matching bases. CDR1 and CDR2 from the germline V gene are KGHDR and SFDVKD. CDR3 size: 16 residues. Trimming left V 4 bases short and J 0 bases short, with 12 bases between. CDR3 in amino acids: CATSDPGTNSNQPQHF. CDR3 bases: TGTGCCACCAGTGACCCAGGGACAAATAGCAATCAGCCCCAGCATTTT.

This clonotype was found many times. CDR3 amino acids: CASSSTGGTNEKLFF. Written as DNA, the CDR3 is TGTGCCAGCAGCTCCACAGGGGGTACTAATGAAAAACTGTTTTTT. The chain couples TRBV7-9 to TRBJ1-4; TRBD1 aligns across 8 bases. Germline CDR1 SEHNR, CDR2 FQNEAQ (reference sequence). Trimming cost V 4 bases and J 2 bases; bases outside gene matches: 3. There are 15 residues in the CDR3.

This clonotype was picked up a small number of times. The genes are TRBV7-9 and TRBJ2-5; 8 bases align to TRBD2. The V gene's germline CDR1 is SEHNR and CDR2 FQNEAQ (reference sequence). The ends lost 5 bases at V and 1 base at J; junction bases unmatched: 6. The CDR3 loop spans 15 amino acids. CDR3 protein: CASSRISGIQETQYF. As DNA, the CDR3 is TGTGCCAGCAGCCGGATTAGCGGGATCCAAGAGACCCAGTACTTC.

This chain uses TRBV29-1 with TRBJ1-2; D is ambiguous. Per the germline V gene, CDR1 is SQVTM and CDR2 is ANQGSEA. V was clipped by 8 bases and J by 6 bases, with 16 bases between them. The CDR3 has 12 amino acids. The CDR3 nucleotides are TGCAGCTTAGCAAATTCGGGTCATGGCTACACCTTC. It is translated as CSLANSGHGYTF.

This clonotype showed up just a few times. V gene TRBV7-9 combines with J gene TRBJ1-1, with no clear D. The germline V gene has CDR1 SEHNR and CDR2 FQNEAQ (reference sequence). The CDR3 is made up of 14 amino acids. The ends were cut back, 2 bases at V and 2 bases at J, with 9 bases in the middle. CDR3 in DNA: TGTGCCAGCAGCTTATTTGGGATTAACACTGAAGCTTTCTTT. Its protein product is CASSLFGINTEAFF.

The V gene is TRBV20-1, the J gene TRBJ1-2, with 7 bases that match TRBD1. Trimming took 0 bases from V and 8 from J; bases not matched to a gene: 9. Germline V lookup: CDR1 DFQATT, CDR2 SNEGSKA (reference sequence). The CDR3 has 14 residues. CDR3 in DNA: TGCAGTGCTAGAGACCCCGGGACAGCAAAAGGCTACACCTTC. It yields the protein CSARDPGTAKGYTF.

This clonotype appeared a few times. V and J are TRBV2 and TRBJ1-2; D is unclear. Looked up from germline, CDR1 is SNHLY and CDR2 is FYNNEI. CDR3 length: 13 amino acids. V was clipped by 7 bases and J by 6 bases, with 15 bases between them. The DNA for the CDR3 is TGTGCCAGCATCACCGACGGCCGTCATGGCTACACCTTC. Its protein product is CASITDGRHGYTF. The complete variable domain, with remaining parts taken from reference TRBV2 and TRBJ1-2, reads EPEVTQTPSHQVTQMGQEVILRCVPISNHLYFYWYRQILGQKVEFLVSFYNNEISEKSEIFDDQFSVERPDGSNFTLKIRSTKLEDSAMYFCASITDGRHGYTFGSGTRLTVV.

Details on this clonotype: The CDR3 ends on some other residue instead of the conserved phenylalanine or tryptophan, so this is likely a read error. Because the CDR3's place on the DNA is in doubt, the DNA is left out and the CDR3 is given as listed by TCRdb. Here the CDR3 reads CAIRDGQGA. The chain uses TRBV10-3 and TRBJ1-4; TRBD1 is the table's D call and was not checked against the DNA. Germline-derived CDR1 and CDR2 are ENHRY and SYGVKD. With termini counted, the CDR3 has 9 amino acids.

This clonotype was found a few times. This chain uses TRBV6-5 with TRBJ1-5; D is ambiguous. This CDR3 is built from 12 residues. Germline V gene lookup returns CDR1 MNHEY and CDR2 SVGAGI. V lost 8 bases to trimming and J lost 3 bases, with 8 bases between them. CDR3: CASSQLNQPQHF. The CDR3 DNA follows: TGTGCCAGCTCCCAGCTCAATCAGCCCCAGCATTTT.

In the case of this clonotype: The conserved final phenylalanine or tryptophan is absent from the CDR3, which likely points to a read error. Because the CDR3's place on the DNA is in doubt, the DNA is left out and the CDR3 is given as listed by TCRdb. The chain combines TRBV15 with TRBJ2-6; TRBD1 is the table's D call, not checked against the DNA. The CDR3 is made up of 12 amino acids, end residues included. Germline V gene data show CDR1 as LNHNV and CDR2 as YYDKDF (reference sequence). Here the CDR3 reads CATSRDLAGGVT.

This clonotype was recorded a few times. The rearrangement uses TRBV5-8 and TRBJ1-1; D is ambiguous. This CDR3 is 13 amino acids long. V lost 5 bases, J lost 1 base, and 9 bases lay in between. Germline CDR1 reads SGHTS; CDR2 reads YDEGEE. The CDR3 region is CASSNVENTEAFF. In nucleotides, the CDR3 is TGTGCCAGCAGTAACGTAGAGAACACTGAAGCTTTCTTT.

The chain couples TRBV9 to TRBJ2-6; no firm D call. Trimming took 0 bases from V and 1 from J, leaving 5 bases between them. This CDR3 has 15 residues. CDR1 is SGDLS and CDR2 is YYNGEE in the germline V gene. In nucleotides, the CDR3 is TGTGCCAGCAGCGTAGAATGGTCTGGGGCCAACGTCCTGACTTTC. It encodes CASSVEWSGANVLTF.

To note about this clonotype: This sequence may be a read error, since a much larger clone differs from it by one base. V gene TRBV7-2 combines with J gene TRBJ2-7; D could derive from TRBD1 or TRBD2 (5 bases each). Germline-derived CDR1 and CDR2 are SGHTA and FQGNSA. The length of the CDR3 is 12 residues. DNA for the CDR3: TGTGCCAGCAGCTGGGACGGCTACAAGCAGTACTTC. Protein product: CASSWDGYKQYF.